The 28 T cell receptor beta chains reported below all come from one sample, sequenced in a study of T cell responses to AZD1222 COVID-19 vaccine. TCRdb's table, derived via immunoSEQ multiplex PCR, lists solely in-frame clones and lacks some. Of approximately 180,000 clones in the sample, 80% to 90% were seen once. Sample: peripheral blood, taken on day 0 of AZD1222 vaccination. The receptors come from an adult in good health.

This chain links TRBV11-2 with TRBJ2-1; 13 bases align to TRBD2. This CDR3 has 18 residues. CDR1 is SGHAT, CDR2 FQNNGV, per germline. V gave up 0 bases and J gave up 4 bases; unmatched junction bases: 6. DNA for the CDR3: TGTGCCAGCAGCTTAGACCTGATACTAGCGGGGGGGTACAATGAGCAGTTCTTC. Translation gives CASSLDLILAGGYNEQFF.

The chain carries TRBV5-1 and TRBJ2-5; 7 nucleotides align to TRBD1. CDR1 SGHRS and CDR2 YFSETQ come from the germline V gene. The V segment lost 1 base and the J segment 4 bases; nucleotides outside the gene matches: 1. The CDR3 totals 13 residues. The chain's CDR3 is CASSLSGGETQYF. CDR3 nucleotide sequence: TGCGCCAGCAGCTTGTCAGGGGGAGAGACCCAGTACTTC.

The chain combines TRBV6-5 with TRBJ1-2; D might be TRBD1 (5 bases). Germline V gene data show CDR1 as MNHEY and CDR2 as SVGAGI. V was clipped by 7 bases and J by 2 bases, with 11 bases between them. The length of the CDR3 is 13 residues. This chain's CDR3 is CASKAGLNYGYTF. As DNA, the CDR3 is TGTGCCAGCAAGGCAGGGTTAAACTATGGCTACACCTTC.

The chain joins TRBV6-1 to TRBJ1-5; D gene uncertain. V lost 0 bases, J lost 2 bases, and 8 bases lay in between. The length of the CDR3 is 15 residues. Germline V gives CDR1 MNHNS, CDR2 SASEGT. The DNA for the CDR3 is TGTGCCAGCAGTGAAGCGGTCACAGGCAATCAGCCCCAGCATTTT. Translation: CASSEAVTGNQPQHF.

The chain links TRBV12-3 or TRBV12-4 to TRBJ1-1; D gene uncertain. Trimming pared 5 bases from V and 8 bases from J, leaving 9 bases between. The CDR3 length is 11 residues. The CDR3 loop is CASSVSAEAFF. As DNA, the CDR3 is TGTGCCAGCAGTGTGTCGGCAGAAGCTTTCTTT.

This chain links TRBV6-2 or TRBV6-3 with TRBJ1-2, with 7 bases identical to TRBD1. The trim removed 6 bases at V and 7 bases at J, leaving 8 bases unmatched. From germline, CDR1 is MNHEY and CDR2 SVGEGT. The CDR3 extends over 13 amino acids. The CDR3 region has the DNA TGTGCCAGCAGCGAGGGGGCTGGTATTGGCTACACCTTC. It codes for CASSEGAGIGYTF.

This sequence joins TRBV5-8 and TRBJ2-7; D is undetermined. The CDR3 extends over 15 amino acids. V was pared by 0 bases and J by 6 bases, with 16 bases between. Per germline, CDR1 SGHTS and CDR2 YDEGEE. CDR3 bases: TGTGCCAGCAGCTTGGGGGCTACAGTAGTGGGCGAGCAGTACTTC. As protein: CASSLGATVVGEQYF.

The CDR3 region has the DNA TGTGCCAGCAGCTTAAAAGGGACTAGCGGGGGTAATGAGCAGTTCTTC. As protein: CASSLKGTSGGNEQFF. V is TRBV7-9 and J is TRBJ2-1; 14 positions match TRBD2. In germline, CDR1 is SEHNR, CDR2 FQNEAQ (reference sequence). J was trimmed by 7 bases and V by 2 bases; bases with no gene match: 4. This CDR3 is built from 16 residues.

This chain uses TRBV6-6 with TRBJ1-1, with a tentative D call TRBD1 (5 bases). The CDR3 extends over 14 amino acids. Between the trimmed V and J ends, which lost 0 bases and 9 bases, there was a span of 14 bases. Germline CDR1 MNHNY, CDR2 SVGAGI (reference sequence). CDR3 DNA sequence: TGTGCCAGCAGTTACTCGAACCAGGGTGGTAAAGCTTTCTTT. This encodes CASSYSNQGGKAFF.

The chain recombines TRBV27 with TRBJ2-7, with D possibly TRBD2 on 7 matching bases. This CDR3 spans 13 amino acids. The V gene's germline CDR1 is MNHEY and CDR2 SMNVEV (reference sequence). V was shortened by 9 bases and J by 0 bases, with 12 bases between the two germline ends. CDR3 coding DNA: TGTGCCAGTATGGGGGGGGCCTCCTACGAGCAGTACTTC. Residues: CASMGGASYEQYF.

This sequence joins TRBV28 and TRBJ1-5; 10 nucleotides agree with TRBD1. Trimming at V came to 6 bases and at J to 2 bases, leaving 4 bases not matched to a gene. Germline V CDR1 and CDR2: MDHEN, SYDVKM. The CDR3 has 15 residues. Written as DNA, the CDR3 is TGTGCCAGCAGGTTGGACAGGGGGGGCAATCAGCCCCAGCATTTT. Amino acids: CASRLDRGGNQPQHF. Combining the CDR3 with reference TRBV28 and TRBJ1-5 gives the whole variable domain DVKVTQSSRYLVKRTGEKVFLECVQDMDHENMFWYRQDPGLGLRLIYFSYDVKMKEKGDIPEGYSVSREKKERFSLILESASTNQTSMYLCASRLDRGGNQPQHFGDGTRLSIL.

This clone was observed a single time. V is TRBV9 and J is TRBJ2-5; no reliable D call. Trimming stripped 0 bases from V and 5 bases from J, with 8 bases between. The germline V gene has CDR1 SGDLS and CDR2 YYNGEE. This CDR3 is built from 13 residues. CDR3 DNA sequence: TGTGCCAGCAGCGTAGCCTCTGAGGAGACCCAGTACTTC. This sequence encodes CASSVASEETQYF.

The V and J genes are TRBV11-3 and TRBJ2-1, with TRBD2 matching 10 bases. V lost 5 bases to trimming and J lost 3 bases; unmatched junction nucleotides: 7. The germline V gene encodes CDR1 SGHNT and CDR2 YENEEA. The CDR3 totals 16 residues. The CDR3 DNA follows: TGTGCCAGCAGCGCACGCACTAGCGGGGACTACAATGAGCAGTTCTTC. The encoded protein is CASSARTSGDYNEQFF.

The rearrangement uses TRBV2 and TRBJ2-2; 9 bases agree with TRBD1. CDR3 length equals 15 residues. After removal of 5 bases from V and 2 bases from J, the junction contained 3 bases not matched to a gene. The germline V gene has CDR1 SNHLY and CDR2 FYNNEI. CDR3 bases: TGTGCCAGCAGTCTACAGGGGGCAAACACCGGGGAGCTGTTTTTT. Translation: CASSLQGANTGELFF.

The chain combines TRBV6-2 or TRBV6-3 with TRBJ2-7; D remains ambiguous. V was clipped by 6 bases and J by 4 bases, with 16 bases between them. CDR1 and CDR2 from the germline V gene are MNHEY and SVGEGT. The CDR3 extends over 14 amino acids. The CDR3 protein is CASSRIGVSYEQYF. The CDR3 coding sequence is TGTGCCAGCAGCCGCATAGGAGTATCGTACGAGCAGTACTTC.

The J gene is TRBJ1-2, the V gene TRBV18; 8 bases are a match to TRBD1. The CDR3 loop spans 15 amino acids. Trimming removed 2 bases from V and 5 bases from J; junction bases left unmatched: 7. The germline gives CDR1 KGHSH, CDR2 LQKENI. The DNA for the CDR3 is TGTGCCAGCTCACCAACGGACAGGGTTGGGTATGGCTACACCTTC. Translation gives CASSPTDRVGYGYTF.

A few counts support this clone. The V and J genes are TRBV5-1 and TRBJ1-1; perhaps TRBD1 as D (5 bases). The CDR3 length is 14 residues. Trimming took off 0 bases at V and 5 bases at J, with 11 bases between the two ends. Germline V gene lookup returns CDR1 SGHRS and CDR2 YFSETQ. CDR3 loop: CASSLGAGPTEAFF. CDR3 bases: TGCGCCAGCAGCTTGGGGGCAGGGCCTACTGAAGCTTTCTTT.

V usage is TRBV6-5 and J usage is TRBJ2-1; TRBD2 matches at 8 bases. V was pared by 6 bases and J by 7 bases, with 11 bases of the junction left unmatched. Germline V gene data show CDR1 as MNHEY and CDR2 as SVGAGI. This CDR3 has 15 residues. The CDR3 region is CASRGSGGRGNEQFF. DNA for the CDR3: TGTGCCAGCAGGGGGAGCGGGGGCCGGGGAAATGAGCAGTTCTTC.

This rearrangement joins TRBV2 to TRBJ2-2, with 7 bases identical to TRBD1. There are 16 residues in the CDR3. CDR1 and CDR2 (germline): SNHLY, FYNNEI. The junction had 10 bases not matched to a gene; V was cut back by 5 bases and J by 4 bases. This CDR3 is CASSLGQTGVTGELFF. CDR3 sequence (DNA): TGTGCCAGCAGTTTGGGACAAACAGGGGTCACCGGGGAGCTGTTTTTT.

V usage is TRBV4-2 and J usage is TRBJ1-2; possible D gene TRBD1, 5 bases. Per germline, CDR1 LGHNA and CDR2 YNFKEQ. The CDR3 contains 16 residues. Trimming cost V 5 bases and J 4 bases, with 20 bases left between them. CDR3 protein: CASSKGDRQSLYGYTF. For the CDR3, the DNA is TGTGCCAGCAGCAAAGGGGATAGACAATCCCTCTATGGCTACACCTTC.

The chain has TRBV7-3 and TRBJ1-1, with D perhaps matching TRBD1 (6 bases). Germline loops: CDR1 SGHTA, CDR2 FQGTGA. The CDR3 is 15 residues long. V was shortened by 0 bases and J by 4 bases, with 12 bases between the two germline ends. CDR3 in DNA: TGTGCCAGCAGCTTAACGACAGGCCGTACCACTGAAGCTTTCTTT. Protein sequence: CASSLTTGRTTEAFF. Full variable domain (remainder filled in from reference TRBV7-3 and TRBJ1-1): GAGVSQTPSNKVTEKGKYVELRCDPISGHTALYWYRQSLGQGPEFLIYFQGTGAADDSGLPNDRFFAVRPEGSVSTLKIQRTERGDSAVYLCASSLTTGRTTEAFFGQGTRLTVV.

The CDR3 DNA follows: TGTGCCAGCAGTACAGGGGTAGGACAGCCCCAGCATTTT. Translating gives CASSTGVGQPQHF. The chain combines TRBV28 with TRBJ1-5, with 7 bases that match TRBD1. Germline values: CDR1 MDHEN, CDR2 SYDVKM. V lost 5 bases to trimming and J lost 7 bases; unmatched junction nucleotides: 5. This CDR3 comprises 13 residues.

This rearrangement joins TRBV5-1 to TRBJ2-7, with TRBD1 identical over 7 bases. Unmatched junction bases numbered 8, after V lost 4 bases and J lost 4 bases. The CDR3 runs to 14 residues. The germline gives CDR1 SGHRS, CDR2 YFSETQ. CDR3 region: CASSPTGPIYEQYF. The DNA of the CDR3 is TGCGCCAGCAGCCCGACAGGGCCCATATACGAGCAGTACTTC. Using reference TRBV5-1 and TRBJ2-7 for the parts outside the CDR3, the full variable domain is KAGVTQTPRYLIKTRGQQVTLSCSPISGHRSVSWYQQTPGQGLQFLFEYFSETQRNKGNFPGRFSGRQFSNSRSEMNVSTLELGDSALYLCASSPTGPIYEQYFGPGTRLTVT.

The CDR3 coding sequence is TGTGCCAGTTTGGCGGGGGGCGCAGGGTCCGGGGAGCTGTTTTTT. Translation: CASLAGGAGSGELFF. The rearrangement uses TRBV7-2 and TRBJ2-2; TRBD2 matches at 8 bases. CDR1 and CDR2 from the germline V gene are SGHTA and FQGNSA. Trimming cost V 9 bases and J 6 bases; bases outside gene matches: 12. The CDR3 length is 15 residues. Drawing the rest from reference TRBV7-2 and TRBJ2-2, the complete variable domain is GAGVSQSPSNKVTEKGKDVELRCDPISGHTALYWYRQSLGQGLEFLIYFQGNSAPDKSGLPSDRFSAERTGGSVSTLTIQRTQQEDSAVYLCASLAGGAGSGELFFGEGSRLTVL.

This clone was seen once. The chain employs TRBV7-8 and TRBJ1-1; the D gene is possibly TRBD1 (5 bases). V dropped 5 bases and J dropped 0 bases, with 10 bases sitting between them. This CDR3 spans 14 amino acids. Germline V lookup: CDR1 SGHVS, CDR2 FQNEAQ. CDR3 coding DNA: TGTGCCAGCAGCCAACAGGTTATGAACACTGAAGCTTTCTTT. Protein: CASSQQVMNTEAFF. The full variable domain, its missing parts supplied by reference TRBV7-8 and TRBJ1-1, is GAGVSQSPRYKVAKRGQDVALRCDPISGHVSLFWYQQALGQGPEFLTYFQNEAQLDKSGLPSDRFFAERPEGSVSTLKIQRTQQEDSAVYLCASSQQVMNTEAFFGQGTRLTVV.

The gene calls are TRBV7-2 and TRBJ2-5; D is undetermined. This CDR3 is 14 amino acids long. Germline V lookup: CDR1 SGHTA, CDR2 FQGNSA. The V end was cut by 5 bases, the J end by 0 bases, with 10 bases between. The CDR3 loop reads CASSPSGYQETQYF. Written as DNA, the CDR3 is TGTGCCAGCAGCCCATCAGGATACCAAGAGACCCAGTACTTC.

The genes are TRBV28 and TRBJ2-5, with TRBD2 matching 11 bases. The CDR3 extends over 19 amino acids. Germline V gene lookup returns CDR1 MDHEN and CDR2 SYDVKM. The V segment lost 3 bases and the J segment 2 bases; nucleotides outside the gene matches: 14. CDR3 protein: CASSFTSRRTSGSQETQYF. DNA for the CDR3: TGTGCCAGCAGTTTTACTTCCCGGCGTACTAGCGGGAGTCAAGAGACCCAGTACTTC.

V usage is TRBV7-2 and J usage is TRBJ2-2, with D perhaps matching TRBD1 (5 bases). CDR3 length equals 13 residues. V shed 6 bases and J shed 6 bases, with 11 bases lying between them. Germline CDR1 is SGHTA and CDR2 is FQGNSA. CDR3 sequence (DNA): TGTGCCAGCAGTCCTCAGGGCGCCGGGGAGCTGTTTTTT. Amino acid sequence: CASSPQGAGELFF.